This T cell receptor (beta chain) came from a study of identical twins (dated by TCRdb to the mid-2010s). As for the study more broadly: TCR alpha and beta repertoires from monozygotic twins, unrelated adults of various ages and cord blood were deep-sequenced to test whether fetal clonotypes persist. To rule out contamination, the twin experiments were replicated at different times with different library preparation protocols.

As for this clonotype: It lacks a known antigen. No much larger clone is present one base from it, and per-base qualities are unavailable.

Every donor in the study was a healthy Caucasian. Libraries were built with 5' RACE. This sample was sequenced with an Illumina HiSeq 2000. Template switching added a universal primer binding site, and the final cDNA carried a unique molecular identifier that allowed TCR cDNA molecules to be counted accurately. Specific primers in the conserved constant-segment region were used to synthesize first-strand cDNA for the TCR alpha and beta chains. Each cDNA library was double barcoded, with a SMART-Mk sample barcode plus Illumina barcodes, to control for contamination. TruSeq adapter sequences, together with Illumina sample barcodes, were added in two successive PCR steps. TCR alpha and beta cDNA libraries were sequenced on the Illumina HiSeq platform with custom primers. From the authors' description of their analysis: MiGEC was used to process raw reads and extract unique molecular identifiers, and MiXCR was used to find CDR3 positions. Recombination models were inferred per individual with the repgenHMM and IGoR tools using an EM algorithm. Shared clonotypes were analyzed with the tcR package in R, and sharing was normalized by the product of cloneset sizes. Out-of-frame nonproductive sequences were analyzed to study raw recombination free of thymic and clonal selection effects. TCRdb reran the public reads through fastp at Q25 and MiXCR, keeping productive beta chains. Rows with one shared CDR3 protein collapse into an entry with the most common genes and DNA. These V and J calls derive from TCRdb rather than the authors' analysis. In this sample the table shows roughly 1.6 million distinct CDR3 sequences, around a third of which occur a single time. More than 0.25% of the sample belongs to the ten largest clones.

The investigation overall reported the following: Abundant cord blood beta clonotypes carried fewer insertions; young adult naive repertoires showed a weaker similar trend, while memory repertoires showed none. Excess twin sharing in beta out-of-frame sequences was weaker because fewer shared sequences lowered the signal-to-noise ratio. Because the same donors could not be followed over many years, the conclusions relied on cross-sectional statistical analysis. In monozygotic twins, out-of-frame TCR alpha sharing was systematically underestimated by recombination models, although the models agreed with sharing between unrelated individuals. Zero-insertion analyses could be partly confounded by invariant T cells such as MAIT and iNKT, although diverse VJ usage argued against such confounding for most clonotypes. Out-of-frame TCR alpha sequences shared between twins showed an excess of low generation-probability sequences compared with coincidental sharing between unrelated individuals.

Germline trimming: 6 bases from V, 6 bases from J; junction bases outside gene matches: 13. From the cysteine up to the phenylalanine, the CDR3 has a length of 14 residues. Of all the DNA, just the CDR3 is kept, 42 bases in frame from base 1. Via the germline V gene (reference sequence), CDR1 is DFQATT and CDR2 SNEGSKA. The rearranged chain carries TRBV20-1 and TRBJ2-7, with 8 bases matching TRBD2. The source of this sequence is a newborn girl in good health. The sample consisted of cord blood. The CDR3 protein sequence reads: CSATKAGVGSEQYF. At the DNA level, the sequence is TGCAGTGCCACAAAAGCGGGAGTAGGATCCGAGCAGTACTTC.